Sequencing of this TCR beta chain was carried out in a study of Graves' ophthalmopathy and Graves' hyperthyroidism. Amplification from RNA transcripts yielded the TCR beta CDR3 regions. Investigators did first-round RT-PCR with HTBI primers, then second-round multiplex PCR. A single record per CDR3 protein comes from TCRdb applying MiXCR to the multiplex PCR reads. The sample lists 220,000 or so distinct CDR3 sequences, roughly 21% occurring once. This clonotype was picked up many times. This TCR was recovered from a woman aged 50 to 60 with Graves' ophthalmopathy. The sequenced sample consisted of peripheral blood.

Written as DNA, the CDR3 is TGCAGCGTTGAATCAGGGGGCGTGAACACTGAAGCTTTCTTT. This translates into CSVESGGVNTEAFF. The chain combines TRBV29-1 with TRBJ1-1; 8 nucleotides match TRBD1. J gave up 0 bases and V 2 bases, and 2 bases lay outside the gene matches. CDR1 and CDR2 from the germline V gene are SQVTM and ANQGSEA. This CDR3 is 14 amino acids long. Filled out from reference TRBV29-1 and TRBJ1-1, the complete variable domain reads SAVISQKPSRDICQRGTSLTIQCQVDSQVTMMFWYRQQPGQSLTLIATANQGSEATYESGFVIDKFPISRPNLTFSTLTVSNMSPEDSSIYLCSVESGGVNTEAFFGQGTRLTVV.